A selection of T cell receptor beta chains follows, all from one sample in a study of PD-1 blockade in classical Hodgkin lymphoma. The method was immunoSEQ multiplex PCR; TCRdb's version includes in-frame clones alone and lacks a portion of them. The profile shows about 21,000 clones, approximately 90% of them singletons. Sequencing was performed on CD8+ T cells from blood. These receptors came from a human donor with classical Hodgkin lymphoma. CDR3s include the opening cysteine and the closing phenylalanine or tryptophan. The D gene is left open where the match is weak. The listing skips clone size in some rows; elsewhere it reads once, few, many or a size class.

D gene	clone size	V gene	J gene	CDR3 protein	CDR3 DNA
.	.	TRBV7-8	TRBJ1-1	CASSLLGGGFEAFF	TGTGCCAGCAGCTTATTGGGTGGAGGGTTTGAAGCTTTCTTT
.	.	TRBV27	TRBJ1-6	CASSFISLQNNSPLHF	TGTGCCAGCAGTTTTATTTCCCTACAGAATAATTCACCCCTCCACTTT
.	.	TRBV19	TRBJ1-1	CASSPTGNTEAFF	TGTGCCAGTAGTCCAACAGGGAACACTGAAGCTTTCTTT
TRBD1	.	TRBV7-9	TRBJ2-1	CASSSDRGPYNEQFF	TGTGCCAGCAGCTCCGACAGGGGGCCTTACAATGAGCAGTTCTTC
.	.	TRBV4-1	TRBJ1-2	CASSQDQWEGMGYTF	TGCGCCAGCAGCCAAGATCAATGGGAGGGTATGGGCTACACCTTC
.	.	TRBV4-1	TRBJ2-2	CASSRDTMNTGELFF	TGCGCCAGCAGCCGGGACACTATGAACACCGGGGAGCTGTTTTTT
.	few	TRBV9	TRBJ2-7	CASSVEGGVAYEQYF	TGTGCCAGCAGCGTAGAGGGGGGAGTAGCCTACGAGCAGTACTTC
TRBD2	.	TRBV2	TRBJ2-7	CASSSTSGGPYEQYF	TGTGCCAGCAGCTCCACTAGCGGGGGTCCCTACGAGCAGTACTTC
.	.	TRBV5-1	TRBJ2-2	CASLSGLKTGELFF	TGCGCCAGTCTTAGCGGACTAAAGACCGGGGAGCTGTTTTTT
TRBD2	.	TRBV19	TRBJ2-1	CASARLAGAANEQFF	TGTGCCAGTGCCCGACTAGCGGGAGCGGCGAATGAGCAGTTCTTC
.	.	TRBV30	TRBJ2-7	CAWSEGLPDYEQYF	TGTGCCTGGAGCGAGGGACTCCCGGACTACGAGCAGTACTTC
.	.	TRBV28	TRBJ1-2	CASSFETVAGWYGYTF	TGTGCCAGCAGTTTTGAGACTGTGGCAGGATGGTATGGCTACACCTTC
.	.	TRBV15	TRBJ2-7	CATSRERSYEQYF	TGTGCCACCAGCAGAGAACGATCCTACGAGCAGTACTTC
.	.	TRBV28	TRBJ2-1	CASSVANNEQFF	TGTGCCAGCTCGGTGGCCAACAATGAGCAGTTCTTC
.	.	TRBV5-6	TRBJ2-2	CASSPGPNTGELFF	TGTGCCAGCAGCCCCGGGCCGAACACCGGGGAGCTGTTTTTT
.	.	TRBV6-5	TRBJ2-5	CASGYGSAKETQYF	TGTGCCAGCGGCTACGGGAGCGCTAAAGAGACCCAGTACTTC
.	.	TRBV19	TRBJ2-3	CASRLSGDTQYF	TGTGCCAGTAGGCTTTCGGGGGATACGCAGTATTTT
.	.	TRBV28	TRBJ2-7	CASSFEGSYEQYF	TGTGCCAGCAGTTTCGAGGGATCCTACGAGCAGTACTTC
.	once	TRBV6-1	TRBJ1-4	CASSEKGGINEKLFF	TGTGCCAGCAGTGAAAAAGGCGGGATCAATGAAAAACTGTTTTTT
TRBD1	.	TRBV11-2	TRBJ2-5	CASGIQVGTGRETQYF	TGTGCCAGCGGAATCCAAGTCGGGACAGGCAGAGAGACCCAGTACTTC
.	.	TRBV2	TRBJ1-1	CASSEFEVNTEAFF	TGTGCCAGCAGTGAATTCGAAGTGAACACTGAAGCTTTCTTT
.	.	TRBV19	TRBJ1-4	CASRSPGGISNEKLFF	TGTGCCAGCCGTTCCCCGGGGGGGATAAGTAATGAAAAACTGTTTTTT
TRBD2	.	TRBV4-3	TRBJ2-5	CASSQGYGREGQYF	TGCGCCAGCAGCCAAGGATATGGGCGGGAGGGCCAGTACTTC
TRBD1	once	TRBV4-3	TRBJ1-2	CASSQERGDRVGYTF	TGCGCCAGCAGCCAAGAAAGAGGGGACAGGGTGGGATACACCTTC
.	.	TRBV6-1	TRBJ2-2	CANQGGTGELFF	TGTGCCAACCAGGGGGGGACCGGGGAGCTGTTTTTT
.	.	TRBV7-2	TRBJ1-2	CASSLAAIPGAGANYGYTF	TGTGCCAGCAGCTTAGCCGCCATCCCGGGCGCCGGGGCTAACTATGGCTACACCTTC
.	.	TRBV30	TRBJ1-4	CAWNSIGKLFF	TGTGCCTGGAATTCTATAGGAAAACTGTTTTTT
.	.	TRBV9	TRBJ2-7	CASSLAGDLSYEQYF	TGTGCCAGCAGCCTCGCCGGGGACCTCTCCTACGAGCAGTACTTC
.	.	TRBV5-4	TRBJ2-3	CASSSRGIPDTQYF	TGTGCCAGCAGCAGTAGGGGTATCCCAGATACGCAGTATTTT
TRBD2	.	TRBV7-6	TRBJ2-1	CASGGGIGNEQFF	TGTGCCAGCGGGGGGGGTATCGGCAATGAGCAGTTCTTC
.	once	TRBV4-3	TRBJ2-7	CASSQSRGDYEQYF	TGCGCCAGCAGCCAATCCAGGGGGGACTACGAGCAGTACTTC
.	once	TRBV10-2	TRBJ1-5	CASSDRRVGNQPQHF	TGCGCCAGCAGTGACCGCAGGGTTGGCAATCAGCCCCAGCATTTT
.	.	TRBV11-3	TRBJ2-2	CASSQRGGELFF	TGTGCCAGCAGCCAGAGGGGGGGGGAGCTGTTTTTT
.	few	TRBV5-4	TRBJ1-1	CASSRDLGDTEAFF	TGTGCCAGCAGCAGGGATTTAGGGGACACTGAAGCTTTCTTT
TRBD1	once	TRBV23-1	TRBJ1-5	CASSQSPWDSPNQPQHF	TGCGCCAGCAGTCAATCTCCTTGGGACAGTCCCAATCAGCCCCAGCATTTT
TRBD2	.	TRBV6-1	TRBJ2-7	CASSLGTSGAYEQYF	TGTGCCAGCTCACTTGGGACTAGCGGTGCCTACGAGCAGTACTTC
TRBD2	.	TRBV7-9	TRBJ2-7	CASSFPLAGGRVYSYEQYF	TGTGCCAGCAGCTTTCCCCTAGCGGGAGGACGCGTCTACTCCTACGAGCAGTACTTC
.	few	TRBV29-1	TRBJ1-3	CSVLQSSGNTIYF	TGCAGCGTACTGCAGTCCTCTGGAAACACCATATATTTT
.	.	TRBV6-5	TRBJ2-3	CASSYGVADTQYF	TGTGCCAGCAGTTACGGCGTGGCAGATACGCAGTATTTT
.	.	TRBV5-6	TRBJ1-4	CASSAWGLGEKLFF	TGTGCCAGCAGCGCTTGGGGTTTGGGAGAAAAACTGTTTTTT
TRBD2	.	TRBV9	TRBJ2-3	CASTRGGGADTQYF	TGTGCCAGCACCCGGGGGGGAGGGGCAGATACGCAGTATTTT
.	.	TRBV7-8	TRBJ1-5	CASSLDSREANQPQHF	TGTGCCAGCAGCTTAGATTCCAGGGAAGCGAATCAGCCCCAGCATTTT
TRBD1	.	TRBV6-5	TRBJ1-2	CASSATPGGGYGYTF	TGTGCCAGCAGTGCAACCCCAGGGGGGGGCTATGGCTACACCTTC
.	few	TRBV4-3	TRBJ1-5	CASSQGRGSNQPQHF	TGCGCCAGCAGCCAAGGAAGGGGGAGCAATCAGCCCCAGCATTTT
TRBD1	once	TRBV6-1	TRBJ1-1	CASSGNRGRTEAFF	TGTGCCAGCAGTGGGAACAGGGGAAGGACTGAAGCTTTCTTT
.	.	TRBV4-1	TRBJ1-3	CASSPSPGNTIYF	TGCGCCAGCAGCCCCAGTCCTGGAAACACCATATATTTT
.	.	TRBV19	TRBJ1-1	CASSHPDDTEAFF	TGTGCCAGTAGCCACCCGGACGATACTGAAGCTTTCTTT